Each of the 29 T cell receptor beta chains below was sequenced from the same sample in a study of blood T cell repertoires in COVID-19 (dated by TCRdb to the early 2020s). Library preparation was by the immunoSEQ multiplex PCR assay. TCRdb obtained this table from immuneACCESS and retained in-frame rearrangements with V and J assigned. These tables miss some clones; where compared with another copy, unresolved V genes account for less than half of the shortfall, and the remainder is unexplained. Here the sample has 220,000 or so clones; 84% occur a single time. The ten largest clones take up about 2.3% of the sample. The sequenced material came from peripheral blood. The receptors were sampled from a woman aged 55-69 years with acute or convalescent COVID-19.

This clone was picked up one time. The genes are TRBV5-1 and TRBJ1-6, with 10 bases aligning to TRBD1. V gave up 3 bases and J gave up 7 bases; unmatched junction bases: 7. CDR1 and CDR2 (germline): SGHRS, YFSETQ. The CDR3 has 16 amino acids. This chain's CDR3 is CASSSTSTGGNSPLHF. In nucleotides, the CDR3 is TGCGCCAGCAGCTCGACCTCGACAGGGGGCAATTCACCCCTCCACTTT.

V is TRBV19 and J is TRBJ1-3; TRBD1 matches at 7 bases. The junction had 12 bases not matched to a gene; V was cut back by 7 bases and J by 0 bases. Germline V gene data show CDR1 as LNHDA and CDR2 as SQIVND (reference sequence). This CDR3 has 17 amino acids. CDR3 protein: CASNPGQVTSSGNTIYF. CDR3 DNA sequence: TGTGCCAGTAACCCTGGACAGGTCACCAGCTCTGGAAACACCATATATTTT.

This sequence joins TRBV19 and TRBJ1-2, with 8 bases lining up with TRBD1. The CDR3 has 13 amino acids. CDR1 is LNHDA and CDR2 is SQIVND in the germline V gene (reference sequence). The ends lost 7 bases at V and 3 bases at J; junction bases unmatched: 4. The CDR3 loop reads CASTLTGDYGYTF. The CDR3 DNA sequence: TGTGCCAGTACCCTGACAGGGGACTATGGCTACACCTTC.

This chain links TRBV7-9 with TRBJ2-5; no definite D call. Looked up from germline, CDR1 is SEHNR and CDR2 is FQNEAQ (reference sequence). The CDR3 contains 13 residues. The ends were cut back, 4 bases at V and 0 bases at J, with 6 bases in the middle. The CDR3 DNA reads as TGTGCCAGCAGCTCGAGCTACCAAGAGACCCAGTACTTC. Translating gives CASSSSYQETQYF.

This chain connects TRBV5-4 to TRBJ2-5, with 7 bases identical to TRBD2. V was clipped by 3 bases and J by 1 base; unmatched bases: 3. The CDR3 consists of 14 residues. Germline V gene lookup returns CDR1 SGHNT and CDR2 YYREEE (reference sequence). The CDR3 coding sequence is TGTGCCAGCAGCTGGGGGGGGGTCCAAGAGACCCAGTACTTC. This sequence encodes CASSWGGVQETQYF.

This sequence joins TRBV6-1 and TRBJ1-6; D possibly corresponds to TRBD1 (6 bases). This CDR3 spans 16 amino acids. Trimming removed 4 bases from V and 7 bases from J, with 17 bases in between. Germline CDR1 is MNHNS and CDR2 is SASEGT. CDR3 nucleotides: TGTGCCAGCAGTGGTACCGGACAGAGAAGGAATTCACCCCTCCACTTT. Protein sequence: CASSGTGQRRNSPLHF.

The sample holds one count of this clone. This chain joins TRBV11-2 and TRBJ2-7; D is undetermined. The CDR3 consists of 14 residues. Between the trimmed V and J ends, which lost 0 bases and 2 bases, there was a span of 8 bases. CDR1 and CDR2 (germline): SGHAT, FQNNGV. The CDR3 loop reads CASSLDLRTYEQYF. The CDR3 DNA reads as TGTGCCAGCAGCTTAGATTTGAGGACCTACGAGCAGTACTTC.

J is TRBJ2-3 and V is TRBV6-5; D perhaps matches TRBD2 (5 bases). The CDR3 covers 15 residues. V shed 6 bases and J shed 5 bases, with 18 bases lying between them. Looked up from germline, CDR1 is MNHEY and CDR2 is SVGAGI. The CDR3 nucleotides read TGTGCCAGCAGACGGACTCGGACGAGTTTAGATACGCAGTATTTT. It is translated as CASRRTRTSLDTQYF.

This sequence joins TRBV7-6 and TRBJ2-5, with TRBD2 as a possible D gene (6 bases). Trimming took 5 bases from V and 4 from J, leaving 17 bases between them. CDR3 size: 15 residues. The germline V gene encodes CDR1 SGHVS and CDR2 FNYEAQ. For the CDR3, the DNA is TGTGCCAGCAGCCCCGGCGGGGTGGGGGGAGAGACCCAGTACTTC. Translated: CASSPGGVGGETQYF.

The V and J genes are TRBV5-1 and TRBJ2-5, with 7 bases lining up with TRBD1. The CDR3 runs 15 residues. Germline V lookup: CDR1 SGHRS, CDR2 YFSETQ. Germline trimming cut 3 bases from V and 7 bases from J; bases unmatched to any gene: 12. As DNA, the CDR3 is TGCGCCAGCAGCTCGGGACAGTCCGGGCGTTTGACCCAGTACTTC. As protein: CASSSGQSGRLTQYF.

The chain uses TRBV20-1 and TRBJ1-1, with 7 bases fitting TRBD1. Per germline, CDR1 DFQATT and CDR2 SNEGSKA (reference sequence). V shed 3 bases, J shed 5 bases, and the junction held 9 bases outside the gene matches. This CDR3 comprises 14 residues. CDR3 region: CSASFDRVITEAFF. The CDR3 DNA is TGCAGTGCTAGTTTTGACAGGGTAATTACTGAAGCTTTCTTT.

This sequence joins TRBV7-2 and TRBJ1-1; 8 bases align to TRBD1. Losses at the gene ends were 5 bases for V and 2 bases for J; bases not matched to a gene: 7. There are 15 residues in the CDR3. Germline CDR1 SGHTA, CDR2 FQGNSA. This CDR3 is CASSLGTGGNTEAFF. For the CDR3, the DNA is TGTGCCAGCAGCCTAGGGACAGGAGGTAACACTGAAGCTTTCTTT.

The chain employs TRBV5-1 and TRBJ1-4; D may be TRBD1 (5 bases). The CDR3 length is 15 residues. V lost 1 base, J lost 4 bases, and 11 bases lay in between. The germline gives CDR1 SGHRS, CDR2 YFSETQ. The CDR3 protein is CASSLQGKFNEKLFF. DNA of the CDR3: TGCGCCAGCAGCTTGCAGGGAAAGTTTAATGAAAAACTGTTTTTT.

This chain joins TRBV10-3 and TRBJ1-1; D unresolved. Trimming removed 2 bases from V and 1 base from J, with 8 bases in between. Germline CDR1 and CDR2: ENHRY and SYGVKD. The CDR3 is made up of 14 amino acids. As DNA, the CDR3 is TGTGCCATCAGTGAGAAGCGATCGAACACTGAAGCTTTCTTT. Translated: CAISEKRSNTEAFF.

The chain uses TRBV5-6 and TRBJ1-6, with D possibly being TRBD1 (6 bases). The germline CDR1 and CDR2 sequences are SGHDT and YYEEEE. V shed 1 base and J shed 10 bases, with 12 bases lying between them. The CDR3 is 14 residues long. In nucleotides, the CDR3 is TGTGCCAGCAGCTTGACAGGGTTCAGCTCACCCCTCCACTTT. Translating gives CASSLTGFSSPLHF.

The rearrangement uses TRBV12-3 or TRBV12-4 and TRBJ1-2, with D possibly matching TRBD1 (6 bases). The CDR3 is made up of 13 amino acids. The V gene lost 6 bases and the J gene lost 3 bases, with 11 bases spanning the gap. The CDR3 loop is CASSQGHHYGYTF. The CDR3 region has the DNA TGTGCCAGCAGCCAGGGACACCACTATGGCTACACCTTC.

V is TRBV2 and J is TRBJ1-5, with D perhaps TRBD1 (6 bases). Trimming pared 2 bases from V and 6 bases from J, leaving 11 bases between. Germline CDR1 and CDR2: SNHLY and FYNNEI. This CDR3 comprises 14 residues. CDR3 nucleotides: TGTGCCAGCAGTGAAATGACAGGATCTCAGCCCCAGCATTTT. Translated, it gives CASSEMTGSQPQHF. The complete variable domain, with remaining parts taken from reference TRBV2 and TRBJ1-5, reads EPEVTQTPSHQVTQMGQEVILRCVPISNHLYFYWYRQILGQKVEFLVSFYNNEISEKSEIFDDQFSVERPDGSNFTLKIRSTKLEDSAMYFCASSEMTGSQPQHFGDGTRLSIL.

The CDR3 loop reads CASGKGLSTDTQYF. Written as DNA, the CDR3 is TGTGCCAGCGGTAAGGGGCTGAGTACAGATACGCAGTATTTT. V is TRBV2 and J is TRBJ2-3; D is possibly TRBD1 (5 bases). The CDR3 extends over 14 amino acids. V was trimmed by 8 bases and J by 3 bases, leaving 15 bases between them. Germline V CDR1 and CDR2: SNHLY, FYNNEI.

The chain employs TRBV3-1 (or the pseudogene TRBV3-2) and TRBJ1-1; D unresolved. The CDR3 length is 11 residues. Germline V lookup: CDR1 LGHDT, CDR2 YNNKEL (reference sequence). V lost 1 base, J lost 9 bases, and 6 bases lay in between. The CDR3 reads CASSQGGQAFF. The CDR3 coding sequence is TGTGCCAGCAGCCAAGGAGGGCAAGCTTTCTTT.

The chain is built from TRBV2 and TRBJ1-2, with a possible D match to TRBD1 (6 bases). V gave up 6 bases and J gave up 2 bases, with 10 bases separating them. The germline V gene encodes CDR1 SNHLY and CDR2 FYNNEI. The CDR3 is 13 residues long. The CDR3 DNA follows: TGTGCCAGCAGCCCGCAGGGGAACTATGGCTACACCTTC. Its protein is CASSPQGNYGYTF.

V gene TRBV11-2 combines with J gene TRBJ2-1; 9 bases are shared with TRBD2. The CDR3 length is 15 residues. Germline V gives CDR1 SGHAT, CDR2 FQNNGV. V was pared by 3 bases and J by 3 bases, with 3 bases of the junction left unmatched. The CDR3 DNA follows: TGTGCCAGCAGCTTCCTTAGCGGGGGCTACAATGAGCAGTTCTTC. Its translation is CASSFLSGGYNEQFF.

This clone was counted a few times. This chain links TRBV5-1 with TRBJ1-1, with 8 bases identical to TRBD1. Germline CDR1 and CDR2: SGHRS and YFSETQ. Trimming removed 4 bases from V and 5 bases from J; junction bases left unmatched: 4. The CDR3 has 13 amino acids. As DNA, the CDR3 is TGCGCCAGCAGCCTTACAGGGGGGACTGAAGCTTTCTTT. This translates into CASSLTGGTEAFF.

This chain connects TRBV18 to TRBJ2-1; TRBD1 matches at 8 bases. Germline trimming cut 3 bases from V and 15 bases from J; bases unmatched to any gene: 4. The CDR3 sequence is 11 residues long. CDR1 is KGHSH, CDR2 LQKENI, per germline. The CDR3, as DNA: TGTGCCAGCTCACCCGGACAGGGTTTGTTCTTC. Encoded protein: CASSPGQGLFF.

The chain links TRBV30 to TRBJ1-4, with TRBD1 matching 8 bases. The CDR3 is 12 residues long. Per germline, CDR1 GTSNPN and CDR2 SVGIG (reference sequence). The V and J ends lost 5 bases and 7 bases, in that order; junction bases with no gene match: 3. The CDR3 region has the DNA TGTGCCTGGCAGGGGGCGATTGAAAAACTGTTTTTT. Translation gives CAWQGAIEKLFF.

The DNA for the CDR3 is TGTGCCAGCAGCCTGGACGCGGTTAACACCGGGGAGCTGTTTTTT. As protein: CASSLDAVNTGELFF. The chain couples TRBV5-5 to TRBJ2-2; D is undetermined. Germline CDR1 and CDR2: SGHKS and YYEKEE (reference sequence). There are 15 residues in the CDR3. The V gene lost 4 bases and the J gene lost 2 bases, with 12 bases spanning the gap.

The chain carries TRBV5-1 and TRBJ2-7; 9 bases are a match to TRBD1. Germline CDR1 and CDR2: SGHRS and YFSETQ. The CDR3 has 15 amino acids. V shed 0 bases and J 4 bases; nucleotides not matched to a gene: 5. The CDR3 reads CASSLGQGVQYEQYF. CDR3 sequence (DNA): TGCGCCAGCAGCTTGGGACAGGGGGTTCAATACGAGCAGTACTTC.

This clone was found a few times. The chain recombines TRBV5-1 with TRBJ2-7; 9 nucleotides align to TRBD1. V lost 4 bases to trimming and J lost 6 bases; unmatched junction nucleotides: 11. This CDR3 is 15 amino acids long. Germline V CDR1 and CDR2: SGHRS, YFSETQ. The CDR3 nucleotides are TGCGCCAGCAGCACGACCGGGACAGGGTCGGCCGAGCAGTACTTC. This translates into CASSTTGTGSAEQYF.

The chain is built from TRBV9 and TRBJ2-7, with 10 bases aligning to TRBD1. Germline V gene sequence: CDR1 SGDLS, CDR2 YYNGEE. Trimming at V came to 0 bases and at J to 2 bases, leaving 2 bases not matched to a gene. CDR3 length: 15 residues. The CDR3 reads CASSVGTGGAYEQYF. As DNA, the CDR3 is TGTGCCAGCAGCGTAGGGACAGGGGGGGCCTACGAGCAGTACTTC.

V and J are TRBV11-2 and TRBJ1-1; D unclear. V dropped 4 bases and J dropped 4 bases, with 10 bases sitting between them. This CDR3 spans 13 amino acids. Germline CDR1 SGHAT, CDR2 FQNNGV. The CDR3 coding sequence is TGTGCCAGCAGCTATACTAGCGGCACTGAAGCTTTCTTT. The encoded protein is CASSYTSGTEAFF.